The TCR beta chain under discussion was sequenced for a study of blood T cell repertoires in COVID-19. In the authors' workflow: Cell counts per sample came from amplifying reference gene primers. Sequencing used immunoSEQ multiplex PCR; TCRdb keeps in-frame clones, though not all of them. From that table come the V and J calls and clone size; the DNA was used to work out D and trimming. Of approximately 240,000 clones listed, approximately 79% are singletons. The CDR3 is 15 amino acids. V dropped 2 bases and J dropped 7; count of bases not matched to a gene: 4. Germline V lookup: CDR1 SNHLY, CDR2 FYNNEI. Details on this clone: A much larger clone lies one base from this, so it may be a read error. The sample carries other DNA sequences with the same CDR3.

This clonotype was sampled from a woman aged 40 to 55 with active or convalescent COVID-19. Material: peripheral blood. The chain is built from TRBV2 and TRBJ2-1; 11 bases match TRBD2. Here the CDR3 DNA reads TGTGCCAGCAGTGAAAGGCTAGCGGGGGGAAATGAGCAGTTCTTC. Its protein product is CASSERLAGGNEQFF.